Listed below are T cell receptor beta chains from one sample, sequenced in a study of CD8+ T cells in alopecia areata. The data were produced by immunoSEQ multiplex PCR, yet TCRdb's version contains in-frame clones alone and is incomplete. The sample has fewer than 200,000 clones, 50% to 75% seen once. The material was CD4+ T cells sorted from blood, obtained at week 0. Receptor source: a human donor with alopecia areata. Both conserved end residues are part of each CDR3. Fields, in order: V gene, CDR3 length, J gene, D gene, clone size, CDR3 protein, CDR3 DNA. D genes are given only for firm matches. Expanded clones get a size class; other rows say once, few or many, or leave the size out.

V gene: TRBV5-1; CDR3 length: 15; J gene: TRBJ2-7; D gene: TRBD1; clone size: .; CDR3 protein: CASSLETGGPYEQYF; CDR3 DNA: TGCGCCAGCAGCTTGGAGACAGGGGGCCCATACGAGCAGTACTTC
V gene: TRBV30; CDR3 length: 15; J gene: TRBJ1-1; D gene: TRBD1; clone size: .; CDR3 protein: CAWGVYRGRGYEAFF; CDR3 DNA: TGTGCCTGGGGAGTCTACAGGGGGAGAGGATACGAAGCTTTCTTT
V gene: TRBV27; CDR3 length: 13; J gene: TRBJ1-4; D gene: TRBD1; clone size: once; CDR3 protein: CASRRTGDEKLFF; CDR3 DNA: TGTGCCAGCAGACGGACAGGGGACGAAAAACTGTTTTTT
V gene: TRBV7-2; CDR3 length: 12; J gene: TRBJ1-6; D gene: .; clone size: .; CDR3 protein: CASSRINSPLHF; CDR3 DNA: TGTGCCAGCAGCCGAATTAATTCACCCCTCCACTTT
V gene: TRBV29-1; CDR3 length: 13; J gene: TRBJ2-1; D gene: .; clone size: .; CDR3 protein: CSVETGTYNEQFF; CDR3 DNA: TGCAGCGTAGAAACAGGGACCTACAATGAGCAGTTCTTC
V gene: TRBV11-2; CDR3 length: 15; J gene: TRBJ2-7; D gene: .; clone size: .; CDR3 protein: CASSLDSISSYEQYF; CDR3 DNA: TGTGCCAGCAGCTTAGATAGCATTAGCTCCTACGAGCAGTACTTC
V gene: TRBV2; CDR3 length: 12; J gene: TRBJ1-1; D gene: .; clone size: .; CDR3 protein: CASSGNRGEAFF; CDR3 DNA: TGTGCCAGCAGTGGGAACCGGGGTGAAGCTTTCTTT
V gene: TRBV29-1; CDR3 length: 13; J gene: TRBJ2-5; D gene: .; clone size: .; CDR3 protein: CSVDGGRLETQYF; CDR3 DNA: TGCAGCGTTGACGGCGGGCGGCTCGAGACCCAGTACTTC
V gene: TRBV19; CDR3 length: 13; J gene: TRBJ2-1; D gene: TRBD1; clone size: .; CDR3 protein: CASSKAGGLGQFF; CDR3 DNA: TGTGCCAGTAGTAAGGCAGGGGGCTTGGGGCAGTTCTTC
V gene: TRBV6-1; CDR3 length: 15; J gene: TRBJ2-7; D gene: TRBD2; clone size: few; CDR3 protein: CASSEVSSGGYEQYF; CDR3 DNA: TGTGCCAGCAGTGAAGTGTCTAGCGGGGGTTACGAGCAGTACTTC
V gene: TRBV30; CDR3 length: 13; J gene: TRBJ1-1; D gene: .; clone size: .; CDR3 protein: CAWRSRENTEAFF; CDR3 DNA: TGTGCCTGGAGAAGCCGCGAGAACACTGAAGCTTTCTTT
V gene: TRBV29-1; CDR3 length: 13; J gene: TRBJ1-2; D gene: .; clone size: .; CDR3 protein: CSVEDRFNYGYTF; CDR3 DNA: TGCAGCGTTGAAGACAGATTCAACTATGGCTACACCTTC
V gene: TRBV9; CDR3 length: 15; J gene: TRBJ2-3; D gene: .; clone size: once; CDR3 protein: CASSVDVRATDTQYF; CDR3 DNA: TGTGCCAGCAGCGTAGATGTCCGGGCCACAGATACGCAGTATTTT
V gene: TRBV14; CDR3 length: 13; J gene: TRBJ1-5; D gene: .; clone size: few; CDR3 protein: CASSQDRSGPQHF; CDR3 DNA: TGTGCCAGCAGCCAAGATCGGAGCGGACCCCAGCATTTT
V gene: TRBV10-3; CDR3 length: 13; J gene: TRBJ1-4; D gene: .; clone size: few; CDR3 protein: CAISESPGEKLFF; CDR3 DNA: TGTGCCATCAGTGAGTCCCCGGGAGAAAAACTGTTTTTT
V gene: TRBV2; CDR3 length: 14; J gene: TRBJ2-2; D gene: TRBD1; clone size: few; CDR3 protein: CASNRDSATGELFF; CDR3 DNA: TGTGCCAGCAACCGGGACAGCGCCACCGGGGAGCTGTTTTTT
V gene: TRBV5-1; CDR3 length: 14; J gene: TRBJ2-5; D gene: TRBD2; clone size: .; CDR3 protein: CASSWTRSEETQYF; CDR3 DNA: TGCGCCAGCAGCTGGACTAGGTCTGAAGAGACCCAGTACTTC
V gene: TRBV18; CDR3 length: 12; J gene: TRBJ1-2; D gene: TRBD1; clone size: .; CDR3 protein: CASSETRQGSYF; CDR3 DNA: TGTGCCAGCTCAGAGACCCGACAGGGTTCATACTTC
V gene: TRBV23-1; CDR3 length: 15; J gene: TRBJ2-7; D gene: TRBD2; clone size: .; CDR3 protein: CASSLPTSGGYEQYF; CDR3 DNA: TGCGCCAGCAGTCTCCCGACTAGCGGGGGCTACGAGCAGTACTTC
V gene: TRBV2; CDR3 length: 15; J gene: TRBJ1-5; D gene: TRBD1; clone size: .; CDR3 protein: CASRTGGAGNQPQHF; CDR3 DNA: TGTGCCAGCAGGACAGGGGGCGCGGGAAATCAGCCCCAGCATTTT
V gene: TRBV11-2; CDR3 length: 15; J gene: TRBJ2-5; D gene: .; clone size: few; CDR3 protein: CASSLYSTGGETQYF; CDR3 DNA: TGTGCCAGCAGCTTATACTCGACAGGCGGGGAGACCCAGTACTTC
V gene: TRBV30; CDR3 length: 14; J gene: TRBJ2-7; D gene: TRBD2; clone size: few; CDR3 protein: CACGLLAGSYEQYF; CDR3 DNA: TGTGCCTGTGGGTTACTAGCGGGGAGCTACGAGCAGTACTTC
V gene: TRBV7-2; CDR3 length: 16; J gene: TRBJ2-2; D gene: .; clone size: .; CDR3 protein: CASSPQGGRNTGELFF; CDR3 DNA: TGTGCCAGCAGCCCTCAGGGGGGGAGGAACACCGGGGAGCTGTTTTTT
V gene: TRBV27; CDR3 length: 13; J gene: TRBJ1-6; D gene: .; clone size: .; CDR3 protein: CASSPQGDSPLHF; CDR3 DNA: TGTGCCAGCAGTCCACAAGGGGATTCACCCCTCCACTTT